The present T cell receptor (beta chain) was sequenced within a study of T-cell memory formation after mild COVID-19. Study overall: Clustering of TCRs was largely donor specific.

This clonotype was observed a handful of times. Germline V gene data show CDR1 as LGHNA and CDR2 as YNFKEQ. There are 16 residues in the CDR3. V lost 1 base and J lost 6, with 17 bases in between. TCRdb reprocessed the 5' RACE reads via MiXCR and lists one record per CDR3 protein. The sample has 350,000 to 500,000 distinct CDR3 sequences; around 19% are singletons. Sequencing used PBMCs or a T cell subset sorted from them (not recorded which). This TCR was recovered from an adult woman who had mild COVID-19 (a few samples of this study predate the infection). Cell type and time point are not known. The chain employs TRBV4-2 and TRBJ2-3; D gene ambiguous. The CDR3 coding sequence is TGTGCCAGCAGCCAAGGACAATTAGAATTTCGGGATACGCAGTATTTT. Translated: CASSQGQLEFRDTQYF.